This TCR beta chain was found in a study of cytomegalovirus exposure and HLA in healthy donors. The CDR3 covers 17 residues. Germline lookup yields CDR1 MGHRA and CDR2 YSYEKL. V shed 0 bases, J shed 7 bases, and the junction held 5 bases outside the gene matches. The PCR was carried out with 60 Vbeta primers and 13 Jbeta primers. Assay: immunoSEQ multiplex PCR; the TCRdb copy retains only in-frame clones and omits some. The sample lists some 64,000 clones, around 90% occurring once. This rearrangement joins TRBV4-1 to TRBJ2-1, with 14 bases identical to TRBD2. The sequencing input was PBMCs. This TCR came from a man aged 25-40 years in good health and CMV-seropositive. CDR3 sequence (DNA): TGCGCCAGCAGCCAAGAACCCGGGACTAGCGGGAGTAATGAGCAGTTCTTC. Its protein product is CASSQEPGTSGSNEQFF.